The rows below give T cell receptor beta chains drawn from one sample of a study of blood T cell repertoires in COVID-19. Here immunoSEQ multiplex PCR was the method, and the copy in TCRdb shows in-frame clones only, minus some. Among about 230,000 clones listed, approximately 80% were seen once. Sample: PBMCs or T cells enriched from blood (not recorded which). The receptors originated from a man aged 55 to 69 who had recovered from COVID-19. Each CDR3 is given with its conserved first and last residue. Each record gives: D gene, V gene, J gene, clone size, CDR3 DNA, CDR3 protein. D genes are given only for firm matches. Some rows mark clone size as missing; the rest say once, few, many or name a class of expanded clone.

D: TRBD1
V: TRBV7-2
J: TRBJ2-3
size: NA
DNA: TGTGCCAGCAGTCACGACAGGGGGCTAACAGATACGCAGTATTTT
CDR3: CASSHDRGLTDTQYF

D: NA
V: TRBV2
J: TRBJ1-1
size: NA
DNA: TGTGCCAGCAGGCCCGGGAGGAACACTGAAGCTTTCTTT
CDR3: CASRPGRNTEAFF

D: NA
V: TRBV11-2
J: TRBJ1-1
size: NA
DNA: TGTGCCAGCAGCTGGGGTAGAACACCGGGAGGGGAAGCTTTCTTT
CDR3: CASSWGRTPGGEAFF

D: NA
V: TRBV7-2
J: TRBJ2-1
size: NA
DNA: TGTGCCAGCAGCTTGATAGGGGGGGATGGGAATGAGCAGTTCTTC
CDR3: CASSLIGGDGNEQFF

D: TRBD1
V: TRBV7-9
J: TRBJ2-3
size: once
DNA: TGTGCCAGCAGTCTAACAGGGGGTACAGATACGCAGTATTTT
CDR3: CASSLTGGTDTQYF

D: NA
V: TRBV10-3
J: TRBJ2-3
size: NA
DNA: TGTGCCATCAGTGAGTCCCACGGGGGTGCAGATACGCAGTATTTT
CDR3: CAISESHGGADTQYF

D: TRBD1
V: TRBV5-1
J: TRBJ1-1
size: NA
DNA: TGCGCCAGCAGCTTGGTACAGGGGACGGGTAACACTGAAGCTTTCTTT
CDR3: CASSLVQGTGNTEAFF

D: NA
V: TRBV14
J: TRBJ2-4
size: NA
DNA: TGTGCCAGCAGCCAAGATCGCCTGGGAGAAAACATTCAGTACTTC
CDR3: CASSQDRLGENIQYF

D: TRBD2
V: TRBV19
J: TRBJ2-2
size: NA
DNA: TGTGCCAGTAGTATTGACTTAGCGGGGCCGAACACCGGGGAGCTGTTTTTT
CDR3: CASSIDLAGPNTGELFF

D: NA
V: TRBV12-3/TRBV12-4
J: TRBJ1-3
size: NA
DNA: TGTGCCAGCAGTATGACAGGTGGGCACACCATATATTTT
CDR3: CASSMTGGHTIYF

D: NA
V: TRBV5-6
J: TRBJ2-7
size: NA
DNA: TGTGCCAGCAGCTTAGGGGGTTGGGAGCAGTACTTC
CDR3: CASSLGGWEQYF

D: NA
V: TRBV19
J: TRBJ1-1
size: few
DNA: TGTGCCAGTAGGGGGGGAGCCAAGAACACTGAAGCTTTCTTT
CDR3: CASRGGAKNTEAFF

D: TRBD1
V: TRBV7-8
J: TRBJ1-1
size: NA
DNA: TGTGCCAGCAGCCGGGACAGGCGAAACACTGAAGCTTTCTTT
CDR3: CASSRDRRNTEAFF

D: NA
V: TRBV7-6
J: TRBJ2-7
size: NA
DNA: TGTGCCAGCAGCCCGGGGAGGGGGAGCTCCTACGAGCAGTACTTC
CDR3: CASSPGRGSSYEQYF

D: TRBD1
V: TRBV7-9
J: TRBJ1-1
size: few
DNA: TGTGCCAGCAGCTTACCGACAGGGATCCACTTAATGAACACTGAAGCTTTCTTT
CDR3: CASSLPTGIHLMNTEAFF

D: TRBD1
V: TRBV14
J: TRBJ1-1
size: NA
DNA: TGTGCCAGCAGCAGGACAGGAGCTAACACTGAAGCTTTCTTT
CDR3: CASSRTGANTEAFF

D: TRBD1
V: TRBV2
J: TRBJ2-1
size: NA
DNA: TGTGCCAGCGGGGACAGGGTCTCCTACAATGAGCAGTTCTTC
CDR3: CASGDRVSYNEQFF

D: TRBD2
V: TRBV5-4
J: TRBJ2-3
size: few
DNA: TGTGCCAGCAGCCCCCTAGCGGGGGGGGCCACAGATACGCAGTATTTT
CDR3: CASSPLAGGATDTQYF

D: NA
V: TRBV11-3
J: TRBJ2-3
size: NA
DNA: TGTGCCAGCAGCCCCAGGACAGACATATCTAGCACAGATACGCAGTATTTT
CDR3: CASSPRTDISSTDTQYF

D: TRBD1
V: TRBV6-6
J: TRBJ2-7
size: NA
DNA: TGTGCCAGCAGTCCCCCCCCGGGACAGGCCTCCTACGAGCAGTACTTC
CDR3: CASSPPPGQASYEQYF

D: NA
V: TRBV11-2
J: TRBJ1-4
size: NA
DNA: TGTGCCAGCAGCTCCGACAGCGTAATGAATGAAAAACTGTTTTTT
CDR3: CASSSDSVMNEKLFF

D: NA
V: TRBV9
J: TRBJ2-6
size: NA
DNA: TGTGCCAGCAGCGCGGACAGCGGAAGTTACTCTGGGGCCAACGTCCTGACTTTC
CDR3: CASSADSGSYSGANVLTF

D: TRBD1
V: TRBV30
J: TRBJ2-3
size: NA
DNA: TGTGCCTGGAGTGTAGGCGCAGGGGGCACCACAGATACGCAGTATTTT
CDR3: CAWSVGAGGTTDTQYF

D: TRBD1
V: TRBV3-1/TRBV3-2
J: TRBJ2-7
size: NA
DNA: TGTGCCAGCAGCCTTCTGCCTGGCAGGGGGCTCTACGAGCAGTACTTC
CDR3: CASSLLPGRGLYEQYF

D: NA
V: TRBV19
J: TRBJ1-1
size: NA
DNA: TGTGCCAGTAGTATAGGTCAGATGAACACTGAAGCTTTCTTT
CDR3: CASSIGQMNTEAFF

D: TRBD1
V: TRBV19
J: TRBJ1-6
size: NA
DNA: TGTGCCAGTACGCCGGGACAGCGAAATTCACCCCTCCACTTT
CDR3: CASTPGQRNSPLHF

D: TRBD2
V: TRBV7-2
J: TRBJ2-3
size: NA
DNA: TGTGCCAGCAGCTTGCGACTAGCGGGGGGGTCGGATACGCAGTATTTT
CDR3: CASSLRLAGGSDTQYF

D: TRBD1
V: TRBV7-9
J: TRBJ2-6
size: NA
DNA: TGTGCCAGCAGCTTCCGGGACAGGGACTCTGGGGCCAACGTCCTGACTTTC
CDR3: CASSFRDRDSGANVLTF

D: NA
V: TRBV10-2
J: TRBJ2-7
size: NA
DNA: TGCGCCGTGCAACAGGTTAAAGAGCAGTACTTC
CDR3: CAVQQVKEQYF

D: TRBD1
V: TRBV24-1
J: TRBJ1-1
size: NA
DNA: TGTGCCACCAGTGCAGGGGGCAGGACTGAAGCTTTCTTT
CDR3: CATSAGGRTEAFF

D: TRBD2
V: TRBV7-2
J: TRBJ2-5
size: NA
DNA: TGTGCCAGCAGCTCCATAGCGGGGGCACAAGAGACCCAGTACTTC
CDR3: CASSSIAGAQETQYF

D: NA
V: TRBV4-3
J: TRBJ2-2
size: NA
DNA: TGCGCCAGCAGCGCGTACCTGGGAGAACTCGGGGAGCTGTTTTTT
CDR3: CASSAYLGELGELFF

D: NA
V: TRBV9
J: TRBJ1-6
size: NA
DNA: TGTGCCAGCAGCCCGGGGGACAATTCACCCCTCCACTTT
CDR3: CASSPGDNSPLHF

D: NA
V: TRBV5-1
J: TRBJ1-4
size: NA
DNA: TGCGCCAGCGGAAACGGCGGGGATGAAAAACTGTTTTTT
CDR3: CASGNGGDEKLFF

D: TRBD1
V: TRBV6-1
J: TRBJ1-1
size: NA
DNA: TGTGCCAGCAGTGAAGCGGGACAGGCTAACACTGAAGCTTTCTTT
CDR3: CASSEAGQANTEAFF

D: TRBD2
V: TRBV27
J: TRBJ2-1
size: NA
DNA: TGTGCCAGCAGTTTATTGGCTAGCGGGGGGGTCAATGAGCAGTTCTTC
CDR3: CASSLLASGGVNEQFF

D: TRBD2
V: TRBV19
J: TRBJ2-5
size: NA
DNA: TGTGCCAGTAGTATGCGCGGGGGAAGGGAGACCCAGTACTTC
CDR3: CASSMRGGRETQYF

D: NA
V: TRBV11-2
J: TRBJ1-2
size: NA
DNA: TGTGCCAGCAGCTTAGCCCAAGGGACACCATATGGCTACACCTTC
CDR3: CASSLAQGTPYGYTF

D: TRBD1
V: TRBV4-3
J: TRBJ1-2
size: NA
DNA: TGCGCCAGCAGCCAAGAACAAGGGGGACAGGAAGCCTATGGCTACACCTTC
CDR3: CASSQEQGGQEAYGYTF

D: TRBD1
V: TRBV27
J: TRBJ1-1
size: once
DNA: TGTGCCAGCAGTTTAACCCCCGACAGGGGAAACGCTTTCTTT
CDR3: CASSLTPDRGNAFF

D: TRBD1
V: TRBV10-3
J: TRBJ1-3
size: NA
DNA: TGTGCCATCACGGAGGACAGGGCAGGAAACACCATATATTTT
CDR3: CAITEDRAGNTIYF

D: NA
V: TRBV19
J: TRBJ2-4
size: NA
DNA: TGTGCCAGTAGTATAGAGAAGGGGTGGATTCAGTACTTC
CDR3: CASSIEKGWIQYF

D: TRBD2
V: TRBV5-1
J: TRBJ2-7
size: NA
DNA: TGCGCCAGCAGCTTGGTCCCCGGGTTGGCGGGGGGCGAGCAGTACTTC
CDR3: CASSLVPGLAGGEQYF

D: TRBD1
V: TRBV5-1
J: TRBJ1-2
size: once
DNA: TGCGCCAGCAGCCTCCCGACAGGGGGCTATGGCTACACCTTC
CDR3: CASSLPTGGYGYTF

D: NA
V: TRBV5-1
J: TRBJ2-7
size: once
DNA: TGCGCCAGCAGTCAGGACAGCTCCTACGAGCAGTACTTC
CDR3: CASSQDSSYEQYF

D: TRBD2
V: TRBV5-4
J: TRBJ2-3
size: NA
DNA: TGTGCCAGCAGCTCTACCGGGGGGGATACAGATACGCAGTATTTT
CDR3: CASSSTGGDTDTQYF

D: NA
V: TRBV7-2
J: TRBJ1-3
size: NA
DNA: TGTGCCAGCAATAGGGGTGGTACGCCTGGAAACACCATATATTTT
CDR3: CASNRGGTPGNTIYF

D: NA
V: TRBV5-1
J: TRBJ1-1
size: NA
DNA: TGCGCCAGCAGCTTGGCCCCGGCCGGGTTGAACACTGAAGCTTTCTTT
CDR3: CASSLAPAGLNTEAFF

D: TRBD1
V: TRBV27
J: TRBJ1-5
size: NA
DNA: TGTGCCAGCAGTTTAACCCCCGGAGACAGGGTGAATCAGCCCCAGCATTTT
CDR3: CASSLTPGDRVNQPQHF

D: NA
V: TRBV10-2
J: TRBJ2-3
size: NA
DNA: TGCGCCAGCAACTCACAGGGCACAGATACGCAGTATTTT
CDR3: CASNSQGTDTQYF

D: NA
V: TRBV7-2
J: TRBJ1-1
size: NA
DNA: TGTGCCAGCAGCTTAGCCGGGTTTACGAACACTGAAGCTTTCTTT
CDR3: CASSLAGFTNTEAFF

D: TRBD1
V: TRBV7-7
J: TRBJ2-3
size: NA
DNA: TGTGCTAGCAGCTTGGGGACAGGGCCCACAGATACGCAGTATTTT
CDR3: CASSLGTGPTDTQYF

D: NA
V: TRBV12-3/TRBV12-4
J: TRBJ2-7
size: few
DNA: TGTGCCAGCAGTTTGAGCAGGGGCTTAGAGCAGTACTTC
CDR3: CASSLSRGLEQYF

D: NA
V: TRBV7-9
J: TRBJ1-4
size: NA
DNA: TGTGCCAGCAGCTTAGCGGGGGCGAATGAAAAACTGTTTTTT
CDR3: CASSLAGANEKLFF

D: NA
V: TRBV13
J: TRBJ1-2
size: NA
DNA: TGTGCCAGCAGCTTGCCAGCTAACTATGGCTACACCTTC
CDR3: CASSLPANYGYTF